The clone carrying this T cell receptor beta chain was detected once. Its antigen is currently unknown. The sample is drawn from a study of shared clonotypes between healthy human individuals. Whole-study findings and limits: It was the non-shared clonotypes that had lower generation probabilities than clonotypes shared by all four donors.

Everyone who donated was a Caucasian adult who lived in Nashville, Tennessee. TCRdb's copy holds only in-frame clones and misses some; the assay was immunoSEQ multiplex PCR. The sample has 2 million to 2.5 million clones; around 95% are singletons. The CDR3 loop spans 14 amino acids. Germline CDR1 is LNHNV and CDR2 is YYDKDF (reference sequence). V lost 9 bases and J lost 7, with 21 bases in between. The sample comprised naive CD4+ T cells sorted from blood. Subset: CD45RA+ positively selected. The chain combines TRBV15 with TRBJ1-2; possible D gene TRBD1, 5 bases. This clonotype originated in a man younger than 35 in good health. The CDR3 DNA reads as TGTGCCACTGCTGAGAGGTTGGGCGACAGTGGCTACACCTTC. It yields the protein CATAERLGDSGYTF.